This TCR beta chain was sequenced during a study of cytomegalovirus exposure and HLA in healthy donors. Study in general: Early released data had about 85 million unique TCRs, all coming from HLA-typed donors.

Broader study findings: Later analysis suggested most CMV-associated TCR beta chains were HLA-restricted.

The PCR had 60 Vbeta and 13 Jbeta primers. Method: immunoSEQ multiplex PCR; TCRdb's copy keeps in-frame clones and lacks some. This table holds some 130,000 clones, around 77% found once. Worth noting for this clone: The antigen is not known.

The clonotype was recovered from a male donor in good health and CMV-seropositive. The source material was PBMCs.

CDR3 in DNA: TGTGCCAGCTCACCAGGCATACGCTCCTACGAGCAGTACTTC. Amino acid sequence: CASSPGIRSYEQYF. This chain uses TRBV18 with TRBJ2-7, with D hard to call. This CDR3 is 14 amino acids long. The V and J ends lost 2 bases and 0 bases respectively, with 8 bases between them. Germline V lookup: CDR1 KGHSH, CDR2 LQKENI.